This note documents a single T cell receptor (beta chain) sequence. Its recognized antigen is unknown. No quality values exist for individual bases; no much larger clone is one base distant. Ficoll-Paque density gradient centrifugation was used to isolate PBMCs. This sample is part of a study of T-cell memory formation after mild COVID-19 (dated by TCRdb to the early 2020s). For the study in its entirety: Most TCR sequence clusters were specific to one of the two donors. Longitudinal TCRalpha and TCRbeta repertoire sequencing tracked T-cell clones expanding and contracting after mild COVID-19 in a couple of donors. The cohort comprised two young, previously healthy adult volunteers, one female and one male.

Sequencing relied on an Illumina NovaSeq 6000. TCRalpha and TCRbeta cDNA libraries were built by 5'RACE with constant-segment primers, adding sample barcodes and unique molecular identifiers. Trizol reagent was used to extract RNA from every sample. Amplification of the libraries took two PCR steps, and the second step added a second sample barcode plus Illumina TruSeq adapters. Libraries were sequenced on an Illumina NovaSeq with 2 x 150 bp paired-end reads. In the source study's methods: Reads were demultiplexed and collapsed into UMI-guided consensus sequences with migec v1.2.7. Using mixcr v2.1.11, UMI consensuses were aligned to TRA and TRB V and J templates and then assembled into clonotypes. Clonotypes were classified as expanded or contracted when called significant by both edgeR and NoisET, with noise models trained on biological replicates. For edgeR calls, a false discovery rate-adjusted p below 0.01 and a log2 fold-change threshold of 1 were applied. As an exploratory analysis of dynamics, max-normalized trajectories of the 1000 most abundant clonotypes were examined by PCA with hierarchical clustering. Each responding clone was given a CD4 or CD8 phenotype based on the CD4+ and CD8+ repertoires, which had been sequenced separately. Using fastp at Q25 and MiXCR, TCRdb reprocessed the public reads and kept productive beta chains. One record per CDR3 amino acid sequence lists the most common genes and DNA. TCRdb, not the original authors, processed these V and J calls. A total of approximately 490,000 distinct CDR3 sequences appear in this sample, around 21% of them only once. The ten largest account for about 12% of the sample.

Inclusive of the bounding cysteine and phenylalanine, the CDR3 is 15 residues long. Only the CDR3 DNA is retained, 45 bases long and in frame from the first base. V lost 6 bases and J lost 5 bases; the stretch between them is 19 bases long. What the research found in general, with its limitations: Whether the second-wave clones peaking on day 37 were SARS-CoV-2 specific was not confirmed. Clones contracting from day 15 to 85 had balanced CD4/CD8 phenotypes, while a second wave expanding from day 15 to 37 was biased towards CD4+. The detection of some responding clones in pre-infection memory suggests that pre-existing cross-reactive memory T cells joined the SARS-CoV-2 response. Only a couple of mild cases were covered in the study, and larger cohorts including severe cases with pre-infection samples were considered necessary. Contracting CD4+ clones were found mainly in CM and EM memory subsets, while CD8+ clones were enriched in EMRA.

Recombination connected TRBV12-3 or TRBV12-4 to TRBJ1-1; TRBD1 is perhaps the D gene, given 5 matching bases. The sample comprised PBMCs or a T cell subset sorted from them (not recorded which). The sequence derives from an adult woman who had mild COVID-19 (a few samples of this study predate the infection). The sample titles of this study are shuffled in the database, so cell type and time point are left out; the donor was told from shared clones. The sequence in DNA is TGTGCCAGCAGCCCCGGGACCCCCGACGGGACTGAAGCTTTCTTT. This codes for CASSPGTPDGTEAFF.